The following is a T cell receptor (beta chain) sequence with its context. Its antigen remains unidentified. Germline assignment: CDR1 SGHRS and CDR2 YFSETQ. The CDR3 length is 14 residues. TCRdb reworked the 5' RACE reads into one entry per CDR3 protein, no DNA. Its listing shows 310,000 or so distinct CDR3 sequences. The source of the sample is a study of monozygotic twins with inflammatory bowel disease. Findings and caveats of the study: Patients got different immunosuppressive treatments, which may have made their repertoires more variable.

V is TRBV5-1 and J is TRBJ2-7; the TCRdb D gene call, TRBD2, has no DNA to confirm it. The receptor comes from a human donor with ulcerative colitis or Crohn's disease, or a healthy co-twin of an affected twin (not recorded which). Sequencing was performed on blood. CDR3: CASSRGHGASEQYF. The full variable domain, with the rest looked up from reference TRBV5-1 and TRBJ2-7, is KAGVTQTPRYLIKTRGQQVTLSCSPISGHRSVSWYQQTPGQGLQFLFEYFSETQRNKGNFPGRFSGRQFSNSRSEMNVSTLELGDSALYLCASSRGHGASEQYFGPGTRLTVT.